This TCR beta chain was obtained from a study of T-cell memory formation after mild COVID-19. Study results and limitations: Among contracting clones, CD4+ were mainly CM/EM and CD8+ enriched in EMRA. Pre-infection memory showed some responding clones, and this suggested that cross-reactive memory joined. Clones that contracted from day 15 to 85 had balanced CD4/CD8; later expanders were CD4+ biased.

One entry per CDR3 protein results from TCRdb running MiXCR on the 5' RACE reads. The sample includes 190,000 or so distinct CDR3 sequences, 27% of them seen just once. On this clonotype itself: The antigen is unknown.

The clonotype originates from an adult woman who had mild COVID-19 (a few samples of this study predate the infection). Cell type and time point are not known. Sequences were obtained from PBMCs or a T cell subset sorted from them (not recorded which).

The CDR3: CASSSTGTYEQYF. DNA for the CDR3: TGTGCCAGCAGCTCGACAGGAACCTACGAGCAGTACTTC. This chain links TRBV7-9 with TRBJ2-7, with a tentative D call TRBD1 (6 bases). Trimming removed 4 bases at V and 2 bases at J, with 9 bases between. The CDR3 has 13 amino acids. The germline gives CDR1 SEHNR, CDR2 FQNEAQ (reference sequence).